The clone carrying this TCR beta chain was seen at least ten times. Indicated time point: newly diagnosed GD, antithyroid drugs for less than 3 months. The TCR library was made from RNA extracted from PBMCs. The germline gives CDR1 SGHVS, CDR2 FQNEAQ. The germline V and J ends were trimmed by 1 base and 4 bases, with 10 bases remaining between them. The CDR3 sequence is 14 residues long. Sequencing libraries for TCR beta were prepared with iRepertoire HTBI primers and Arm-PCR of CDR3 regions. Using its own MiXCR run on the multiplex PCR reads, TCRdb lists one record per CDR3 protein. The table lists 410,000 or so distinct CDR3 sequences, approximately 15% of them singletons, with around 15% in the top ten. This specimen belongs to a study of regulatory T cells in long-lasting Graves disease. These data were also reused for a study on T cells in Graves' hyperthyroidism and ophthalmopathy.

The receptor comes from a woman in her twenties or thirties with Graves disease. The chain has TRBV7-8 and TRBJ1-1; D gene unclear. Specimen: peripheral blood mononuclear cells (PBMCs), collected at new diagnosis, from a patient treated with antithyroid drugs. The CDR3 protein is CASSLVRVFTEAFF. In DNA, the CDR3 is TGTGCCAGCAGCTTAGTTCGGGTATTCACTGAAGCTTTCTTT.